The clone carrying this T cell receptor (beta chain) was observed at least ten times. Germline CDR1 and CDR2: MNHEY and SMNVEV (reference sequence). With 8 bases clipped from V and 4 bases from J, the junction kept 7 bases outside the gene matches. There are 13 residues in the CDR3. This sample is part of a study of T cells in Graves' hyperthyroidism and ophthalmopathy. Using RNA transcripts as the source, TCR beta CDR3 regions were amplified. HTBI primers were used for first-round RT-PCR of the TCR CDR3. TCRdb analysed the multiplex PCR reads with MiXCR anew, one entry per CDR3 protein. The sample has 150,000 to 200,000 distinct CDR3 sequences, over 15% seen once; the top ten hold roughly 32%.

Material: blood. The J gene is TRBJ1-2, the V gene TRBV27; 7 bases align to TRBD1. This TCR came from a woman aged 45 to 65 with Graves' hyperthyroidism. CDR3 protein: CASATGNAYGYTF. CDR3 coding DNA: TGTGCCAGCGCGACAGGGAACGCCTATGGCTACACCTTC.